This T cell receptor beta chain was sequenced for a study of blood T cell repertoires in COVID-19 (dated by TCRdb to the early 2020s). As for the study more broadly: Samples covering the acute and convalescent phases of COVID-19 were provided by collaborators in the United States, Italy and Spain. The prospective study material was composed of cDNA or gDNA derived from T cells, B-cell-depleted T cells, or PBMCs. Deeply sampled blood TCRbeta repertoires from subjects exposed to, actively infected with, or recovered from COVID-19 were included in the dataset. A freely available public database, intended as a resource for researchers studying the immune response to SARS-CoV-2, is where the repertoires were released. The samples were drawn from two sources: the first 160 participants of the ongoing ImmuneRACE study, and fewer than 1,500 subjects contributed by 6 global collaborators. A de-identified subject ID, COVID-19 status, age in years and sex were almost always included in the sample metadata. Where available, HLA class I and class II types were obtained from metadata supplied by the sample provider rather than from assay-based typing.

TCRbeta CDR3 regions were amplified from genomic DNA by means of the immunoSEQ Assay, a bias-controlled multiplex PCR. The paper's processing steps were these. Nucleated cell counts per sample were estimated from amplification of reference gene primers within the assay. To quantify the absolute abundance of each unique TCRbeta CDR3 rearrangement, sequence reads were collapsed and filtered. For each sample, productive Simpson clonality was calculated as the square root of Simpson's diversity index across productive rearrangements. Here the immuneACCESS table is served through TCRdb, limited to in-frame sequences with V and J called. Missing clones are a known gap in these copies; in checked studies unresolved V genes cover under half, and the rest lacks a known reason. The V and J calls and clone size are taken from that table; D and trimming were inferred from the DNA. The sample table records about 170,000 clones; about 90% of these occur just once. Roughly 11% of the sample is held by the ten biggest clonotypes.

At one collaborating source in Seattle, patients were enrolled during active infection and were followed longitudinally through the course of disease. Each collaborating institution followed its own protocols to collect whole blood in K2EDTA tubes. For TCRbeta analysis, collaborator samples were shipped as frozen whole blood, as isolated PBMCs, or as DNA extracted from either sample type. There are a few counts of this clone. There is no known antigen for this receptor. No base quality values were provided; no much bigger clone lies one nucleotide off. Taken from cysteine to phenylalanine, the CDR3 has 16 residues. Of the read, only the CDR3 DNA is kept; its 48 bases are in frame from base 1. CDR1 and CDR2 are drawn from the germline V gene: SQVTM, ANQGSEA. V has 1 base trimmed and J has 6 bases trimmed; junction bases matching no gene number 10. Summary of the overall study and its limitations: How much clinical and demographic metadata was included differed by source and by participant, and the metadata was provided uncurated.

Sequenced input: peripheral blood. The receptor was isolated from a woman aged 60-75 years with COVID-19, enrolled during active disease. The rearrangement joined TRBV29-1 to TRBJ2-1, with 9 junctional bases fitting TRBD2. The bases read TGCAGCGTTGAAGGGGCCCCAGCGGGAGGACCCAATGAGCAGTTCTTC. It specifies CSVEGAPAGGPNEQFF.